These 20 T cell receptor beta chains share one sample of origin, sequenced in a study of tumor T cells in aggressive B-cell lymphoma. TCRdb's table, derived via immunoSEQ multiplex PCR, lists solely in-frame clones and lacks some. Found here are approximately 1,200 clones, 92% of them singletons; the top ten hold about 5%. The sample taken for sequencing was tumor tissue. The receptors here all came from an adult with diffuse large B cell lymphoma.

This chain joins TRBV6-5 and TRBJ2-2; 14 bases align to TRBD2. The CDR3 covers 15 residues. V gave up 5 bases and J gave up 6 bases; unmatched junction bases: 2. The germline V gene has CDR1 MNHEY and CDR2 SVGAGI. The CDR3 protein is CASSRLAGGPGELFF. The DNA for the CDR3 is TGTGCCAGCAGTAGACTAGCGGGAGGGCCCGGGGAGCTGTTTTTT.

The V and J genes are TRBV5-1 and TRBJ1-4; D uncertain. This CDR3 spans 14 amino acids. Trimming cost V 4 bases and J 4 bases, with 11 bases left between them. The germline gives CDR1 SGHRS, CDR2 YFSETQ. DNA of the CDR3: TGCGCCAGCAGCCTGAAAGGGAGTAATGAAAAACTGTTTTTT. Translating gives CASSLKGSNEKLFF. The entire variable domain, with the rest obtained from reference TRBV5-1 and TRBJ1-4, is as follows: KAGVTQTPRYLIKTRGQQVTLSCSPISGHRSVSWYQQTPGQGLQFLFEYFSETQRNKGNFPGRFSGRQFSNSRSEMNVSTLELGDSALYLCASSLKGSNEKLFFGSGTQLSVL.

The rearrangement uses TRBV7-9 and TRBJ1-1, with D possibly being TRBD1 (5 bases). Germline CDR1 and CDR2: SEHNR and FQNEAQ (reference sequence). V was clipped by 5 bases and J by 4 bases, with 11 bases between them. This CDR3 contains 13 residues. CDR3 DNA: TGTGCCAGCAGCCCCCCCAGGGCCACTGAAGCTTTCTTT. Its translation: CASSPPRATEAFF.

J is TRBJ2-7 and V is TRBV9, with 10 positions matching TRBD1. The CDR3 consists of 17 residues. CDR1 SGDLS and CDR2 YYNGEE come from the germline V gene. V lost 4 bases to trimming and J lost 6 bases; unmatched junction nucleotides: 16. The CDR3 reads CASSPMMRDRGSAEQYF. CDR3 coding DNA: TGTGCCAGCAGCCCGATGATGCGGGACAGGGGATCAGCCGAGCAGTACTTC.

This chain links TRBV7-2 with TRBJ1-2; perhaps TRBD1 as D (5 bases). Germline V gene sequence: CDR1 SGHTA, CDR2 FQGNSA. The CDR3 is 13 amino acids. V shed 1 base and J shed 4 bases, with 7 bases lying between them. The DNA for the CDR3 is TGTGCCAGCAGCTTAGGGGGGGGCTATGGCTACACCTTC. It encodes CASSLGGGYGYTF. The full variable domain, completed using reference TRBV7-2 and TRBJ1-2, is GAGVSQSPSNKVTEKGKDVELRCDPISGHTALYWYRQSLGQGLEFLIYFQGNSAPDKSGLPSDRFSAERTGGSVSTLTIQRTQQEDSAVYLCASSLGGGYGYTFGSGTRLTVV.

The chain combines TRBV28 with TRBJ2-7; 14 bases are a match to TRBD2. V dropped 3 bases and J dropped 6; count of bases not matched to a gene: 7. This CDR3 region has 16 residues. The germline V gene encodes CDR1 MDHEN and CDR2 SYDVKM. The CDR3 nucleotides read TGTGCCAGCAGTTTCCTTACGGGACTAGCGGGAGTCGAGCAGTACTTC. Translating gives CASSFLTGLAGVEQYF.

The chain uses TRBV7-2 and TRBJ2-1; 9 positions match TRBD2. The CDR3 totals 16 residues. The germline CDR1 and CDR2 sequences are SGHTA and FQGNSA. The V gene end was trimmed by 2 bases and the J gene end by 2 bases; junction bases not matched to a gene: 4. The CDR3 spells CASSLLAGTTYNEQFF. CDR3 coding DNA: TGTGCCAGCAGCTTACTAGCGGGAACGACCTACAATGAGCAGTTCTTC. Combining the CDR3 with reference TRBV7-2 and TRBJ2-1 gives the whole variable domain GAGVSQSPSNKVTEKGKDVELRCDPISGHTALYWYRQSLGQGLEFLIYFQGNSAPDKSGLPSDRFSAERTGGSVSTLTIQRTQQEDSAVYLCASSLLAGTTYNEQFFGPGTRLTVL.

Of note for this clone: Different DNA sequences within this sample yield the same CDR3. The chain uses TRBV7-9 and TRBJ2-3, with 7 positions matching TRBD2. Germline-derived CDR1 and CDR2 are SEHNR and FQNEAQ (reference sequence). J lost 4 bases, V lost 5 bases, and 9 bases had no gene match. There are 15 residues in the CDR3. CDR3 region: CASSPWGEGPDTQYF. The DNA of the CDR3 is TGTGCCAGCAGCCCGTGGGGGGAGGGACCAGATACGCAGTATTTT.

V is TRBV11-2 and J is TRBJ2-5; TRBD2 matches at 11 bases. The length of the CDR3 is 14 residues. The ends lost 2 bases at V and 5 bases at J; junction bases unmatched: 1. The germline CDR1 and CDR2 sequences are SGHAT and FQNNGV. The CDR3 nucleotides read TGTGCCAGCAGCTTAACTAGCGGGAGTGAGACCCAGTACTTC. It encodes CASSLTSGSETQYF.

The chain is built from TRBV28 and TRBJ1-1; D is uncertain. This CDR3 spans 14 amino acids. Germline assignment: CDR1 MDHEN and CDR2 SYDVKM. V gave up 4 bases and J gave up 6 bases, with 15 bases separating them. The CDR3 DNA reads TGTGCCAGCAGTTCCCCCCCCCTCGTTGCTGAAGCTTTCTTT. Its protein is CASSSPPLVAEAFF.

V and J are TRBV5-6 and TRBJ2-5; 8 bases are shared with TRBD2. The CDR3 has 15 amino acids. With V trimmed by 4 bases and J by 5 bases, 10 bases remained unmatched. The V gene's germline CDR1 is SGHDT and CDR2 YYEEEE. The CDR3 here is CASSIAGTRDETQYF. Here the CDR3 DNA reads TGTGCCAGCAGCATAGCCGGGACTAGAGACGAGACCCAGTACTTC.

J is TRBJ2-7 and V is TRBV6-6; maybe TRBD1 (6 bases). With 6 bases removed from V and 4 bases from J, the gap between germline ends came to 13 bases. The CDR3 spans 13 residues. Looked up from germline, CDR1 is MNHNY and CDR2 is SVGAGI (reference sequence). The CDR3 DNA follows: TGTGCCAGCAGCCCGTACCAGGGGTACGAGCAGTACTTC. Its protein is CASSPYQGYEQYF.

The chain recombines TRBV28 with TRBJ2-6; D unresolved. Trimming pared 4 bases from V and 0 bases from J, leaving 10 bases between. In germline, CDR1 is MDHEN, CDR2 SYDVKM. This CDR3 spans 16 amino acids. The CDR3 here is CASSSLRPSGANVLTF. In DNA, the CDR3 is TGTGCCAGCAGTTCCCTTCGTCCCTCTGGGGCCAACGTCCTGACTTTC.

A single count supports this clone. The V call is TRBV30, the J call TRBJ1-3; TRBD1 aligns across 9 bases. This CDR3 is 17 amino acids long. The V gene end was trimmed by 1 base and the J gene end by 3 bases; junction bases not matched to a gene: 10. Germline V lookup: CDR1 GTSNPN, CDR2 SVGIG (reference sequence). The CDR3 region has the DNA TGTGCCTGGAGTGCAATTGTGGGACAGGGAGATGGAAACACCATATATTTT. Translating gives CAWSAIVGQGDGNTIYF.

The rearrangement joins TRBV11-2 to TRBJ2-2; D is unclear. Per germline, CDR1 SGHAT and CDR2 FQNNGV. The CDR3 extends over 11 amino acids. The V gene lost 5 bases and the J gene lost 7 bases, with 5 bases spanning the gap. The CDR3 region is CASSTSGELFF. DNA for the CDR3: TGTGCCAGCAGCACAAGCGGGGAGCTGTTTTTT.

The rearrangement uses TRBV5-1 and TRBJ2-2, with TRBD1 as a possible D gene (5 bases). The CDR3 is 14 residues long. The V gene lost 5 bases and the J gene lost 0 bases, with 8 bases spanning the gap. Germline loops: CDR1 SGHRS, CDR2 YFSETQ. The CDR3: CASREQANTGELFF. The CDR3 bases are TGCGCCAGCAGGGAACAGGCGAACACCGGGGAGCTGTTTTTT.

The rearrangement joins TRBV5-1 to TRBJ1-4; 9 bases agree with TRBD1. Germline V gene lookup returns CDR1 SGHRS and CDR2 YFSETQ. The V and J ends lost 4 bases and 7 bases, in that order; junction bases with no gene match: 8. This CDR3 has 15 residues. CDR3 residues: CASSLSGTGLEKLFF. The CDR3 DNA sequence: TGCGCCAGCAGCCTGTCCGGGACAGGGCTTGAAAAACTGTTTTTT.

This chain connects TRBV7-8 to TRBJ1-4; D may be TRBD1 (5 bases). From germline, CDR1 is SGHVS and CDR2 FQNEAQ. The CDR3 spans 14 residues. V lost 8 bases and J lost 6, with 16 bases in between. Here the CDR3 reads CASGGLLGDEKLFF. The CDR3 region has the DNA TGTGCCAGCGGGGGACTTCTGGGCGATGAAAAACTGTTTTTT.

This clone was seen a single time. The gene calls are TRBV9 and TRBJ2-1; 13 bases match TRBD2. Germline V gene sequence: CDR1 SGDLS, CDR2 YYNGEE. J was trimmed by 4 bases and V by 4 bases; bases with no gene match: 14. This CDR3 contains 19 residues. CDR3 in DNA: TGTGCCAGCAGCCCAGTCGGACTAGCGGGAGCCCGAACGTACAATGAGCAGTTCTTC. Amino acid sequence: CASSPVGLAGARTYNEQFF.

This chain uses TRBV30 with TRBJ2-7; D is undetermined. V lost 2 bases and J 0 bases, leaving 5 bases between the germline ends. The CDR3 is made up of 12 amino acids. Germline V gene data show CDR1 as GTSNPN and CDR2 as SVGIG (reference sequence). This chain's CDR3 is CAWSWSSYEQYF. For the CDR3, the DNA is TGTGCCTGGAGTTGGAGCTCCTACGAGCAGTACTTC.